This TCR beta chain emerged from a study of blood T cells in healthy people across ages. This CDR3 region has 16 residues. V was pared by 4 bases and J by 4 bases, with 10 bases of the junction left unmatched. Germline V lookup: CDR1 MGHRA, CDR2 YSYEKL. This clonotype has only a few counts. The antigen remains undetermined. With a J-beta primer mix and a sample-barcoded 5' primer, a second PCR ran about 7 to 11 cycles. A template-switch adaptor containing 12 random nucleotides labeled each cDNA molecule. At least 2.5 million CDR3-containing paired-end reads were obtained per sample. TCRdb independently ran MiXCR on the 5' RACE reads; one entry per CDR3 protein. The table lists around 990,000 distinct CDR3 sequences, under 30% of them singletons. Study-wide findings and caveats: Correlation between TCR beta diversity and naive T cell percentage was strong.

This same sample was also part of a study on T cells of mothers and their children.

The chain recombines TRBV4-1 with TRBJ1-5; 7 nucleotides line up with TRBD1. The sample was blood. This TCR came from a girl aged 2 to 9 in good health. The DNA of the CDR3 is TGCGCCAGCAGCCGTGGTTTATCAGGGGGAAATCAGCCCCAGCATTTT. Protein: CASSRGLSGGNQPQHF.